This TCR beta chain was documented in a study of T and B cells in COVID-19 patients. Study as a whole: At median age approximately 31 years, recovered patients were younger than active-infection patients at 67.

As concerns this clonotype: Compared with germline, one end of the junction differs, possibly owing to a read error.

BIOMED2 TRB-A/B primer pools were used in multiplex TRB PCR. Each CDR3 protein is one row after TCRdb ran MiXCR on the multiplex PCR reads. The sample includes more than 5,000 distinct CDR3 sequences, 33% seen only once; the top ten take around 62%. Blood genomic DNA input for TRB amplification was about 220-500 ng. The TCR sequence derives from a human donor with active COVID-19. Sequencing used blood.

The CDR3 DNA reads as TGTGCCAGCAGCTCCGGGACAGGGAACAACTACGTGCAGTACTTC. It encodes CASSSGTGNNYVQYF. The gene calls are TRBV13 and TRBJ2-7; 9 bases match TRBD1. Germline CDR1 and CDR2: PRHDT and FYEKMQ (reference sequence). The CDR3 contains 15 residues.